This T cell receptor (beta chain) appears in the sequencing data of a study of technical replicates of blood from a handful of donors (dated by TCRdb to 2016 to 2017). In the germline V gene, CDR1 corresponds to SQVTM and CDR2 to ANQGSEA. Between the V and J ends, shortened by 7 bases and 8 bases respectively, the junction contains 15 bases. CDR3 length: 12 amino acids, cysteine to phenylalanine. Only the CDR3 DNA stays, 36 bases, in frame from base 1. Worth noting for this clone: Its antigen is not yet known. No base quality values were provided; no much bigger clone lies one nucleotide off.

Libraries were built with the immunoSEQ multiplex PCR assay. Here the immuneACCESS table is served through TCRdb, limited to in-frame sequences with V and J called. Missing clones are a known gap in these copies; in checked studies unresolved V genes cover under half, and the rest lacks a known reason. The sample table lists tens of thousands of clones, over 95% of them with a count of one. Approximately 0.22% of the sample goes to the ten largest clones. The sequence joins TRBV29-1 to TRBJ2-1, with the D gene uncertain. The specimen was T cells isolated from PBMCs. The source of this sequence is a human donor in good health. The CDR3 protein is CSADVDWDEQFF. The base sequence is TGCAGCGCCGACGTCGACTGGGATGAGCAGTTCTTC.